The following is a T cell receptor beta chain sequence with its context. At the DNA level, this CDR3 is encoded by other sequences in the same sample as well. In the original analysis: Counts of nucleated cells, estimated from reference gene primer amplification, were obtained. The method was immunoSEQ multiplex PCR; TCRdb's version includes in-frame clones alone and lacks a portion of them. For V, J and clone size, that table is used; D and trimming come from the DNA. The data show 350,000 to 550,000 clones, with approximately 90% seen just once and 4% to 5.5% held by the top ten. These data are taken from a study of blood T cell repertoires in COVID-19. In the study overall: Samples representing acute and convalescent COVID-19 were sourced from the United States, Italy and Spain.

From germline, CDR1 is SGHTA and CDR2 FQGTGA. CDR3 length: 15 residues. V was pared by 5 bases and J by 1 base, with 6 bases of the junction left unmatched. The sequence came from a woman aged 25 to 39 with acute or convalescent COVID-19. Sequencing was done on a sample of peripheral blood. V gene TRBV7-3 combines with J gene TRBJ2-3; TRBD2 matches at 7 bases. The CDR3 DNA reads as TGTGCCAGCAGCGCCTCGGGGGGACGCACAGATACGCAGTATTTT. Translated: CASSASGGRTDTQYF.